This TCR beta chain was observed in a study of blood T cell repertoires in COVID-19. Study at large: The United States, Italy and Spain supplied acute and convalescent COVID-19 samples. PBMCs, B-cell-depleted T cells, or T cells were the source of the cDNA or gDNA that made up the material.

Under the authors' procedure: It was from reference gene primer amplification that nucleated cell counts were estimated. The method was immunoSEQ multiplex PCR; TCRdb's version includes in-frame clones alone and lacks a portion of them. The V and J calls and clone size come from that table; D and trimming were worked out from the DNA. The repertoire holds fewer than 70,000 clones, with more than 60% as singletons. CDR1 and CDR2 from the germline V gene are MDHEN and SYDVKM. V shed 3 bases and J shed 0 bases, with 12 bases lying between them. CDR3 length: 17 residues. The TCR originated in a human donor in a cohort sampled during active COVID-19. The sequenced sample was peripheral blood. The rearrangement links TRBV28 to TRBJ2-6; D is perhaps TRBD2 (6 bases). The CDR3 here is CASSLDGGYSGANVLTF. CDR3 DNA: TGTGCCAGCAGTTTGGATGGGGGGTACTCTGGGGCCAACGTCCTGACTTTC. Full variable domain (rest looked up from reference TRBV28 and TRBJ2-6): DVKVTQSSRYLVKRTGEKVFLECVQDMDHENMFWYRQDPGLGLRLIYFSYDVKMKEKGDIPEGYSVSREKKERFSLILESASTNQTSMYLCASSLDGGYSGANVLTFGAGSRLTVL.